This entry concerns a single TCR beta chain. The data were taken from a study of T cell changes during pregnancy in multiple sclerosis. The CDR3 consists of 13 residues. Trimming took off 10 bases at V and 3 bases at J, with 13 bases between the two ends. Germline-derived CDR1 and CDR2 are SNHLY and FYNNEI. Repertoires were generated with immunoSEQ multiplex PCR, while TCRdb's copy carries only in-frame clones and drops some. The sample consists of about 89,000 clones, about 94% of them appearing once. The sample was peripheral blood, taken after pregnancy. This clonotype originated in a female donor in good health, enrolled as a control in a pregnancy study. The chain employs TRBV2 and TRBJ1-5; TRBD1 is a possible D gene (5 bases). CDR3 sequence (DNA): TGTGCCACCACGACAGAAGCCAATCAGCCCCAGCATTTT. Its protein product is CATTTEANQPQHF.